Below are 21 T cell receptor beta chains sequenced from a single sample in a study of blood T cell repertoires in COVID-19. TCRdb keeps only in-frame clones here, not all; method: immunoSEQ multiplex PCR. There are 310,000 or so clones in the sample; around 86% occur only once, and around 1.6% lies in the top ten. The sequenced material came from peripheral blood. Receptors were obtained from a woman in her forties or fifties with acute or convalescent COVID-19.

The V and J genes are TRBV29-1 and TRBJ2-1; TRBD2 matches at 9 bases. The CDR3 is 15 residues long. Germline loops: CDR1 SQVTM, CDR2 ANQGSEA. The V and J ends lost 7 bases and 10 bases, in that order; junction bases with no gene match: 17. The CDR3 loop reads CSGRQPGLASDEQFF. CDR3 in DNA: TGCAGCGGTCGACAACCGGGACTAGCAAGTGACGAGCAGTTCTTC.

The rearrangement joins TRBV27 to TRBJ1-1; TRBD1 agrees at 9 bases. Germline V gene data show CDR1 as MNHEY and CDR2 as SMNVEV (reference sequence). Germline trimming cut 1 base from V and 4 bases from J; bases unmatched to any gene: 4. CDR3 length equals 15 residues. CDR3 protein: CASSLYTGGGTEAFF. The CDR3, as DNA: TGTGCCAGCAGTTTATACACAGGGGGCGGCACTGAAGCTTTCTTT.

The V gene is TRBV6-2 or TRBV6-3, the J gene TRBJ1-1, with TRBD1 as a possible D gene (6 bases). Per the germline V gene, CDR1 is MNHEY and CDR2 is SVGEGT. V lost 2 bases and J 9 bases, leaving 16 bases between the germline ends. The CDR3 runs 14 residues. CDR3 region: CASSYGGSGWKAFF. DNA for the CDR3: TGTGCCAGCAGTTACGGGGGCTCTGGGTGGAAAGCTTTCTTT.

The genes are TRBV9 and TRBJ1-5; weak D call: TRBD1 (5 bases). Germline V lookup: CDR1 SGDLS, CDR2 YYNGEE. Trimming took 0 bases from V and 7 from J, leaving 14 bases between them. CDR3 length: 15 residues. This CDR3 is CASSVDGQGSQPQHF. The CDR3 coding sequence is TGTGCCAGCAGCGTAGATGGGCAGGGCAGCCAGCCCCAGCATTTT.

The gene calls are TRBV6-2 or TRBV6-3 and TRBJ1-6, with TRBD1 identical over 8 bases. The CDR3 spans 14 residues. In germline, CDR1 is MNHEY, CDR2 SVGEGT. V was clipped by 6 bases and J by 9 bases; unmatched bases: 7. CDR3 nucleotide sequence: TGTGCCAGCAGCCCCGACAGGGGAGTTTCACCCCTCCACTTT. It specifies CASSPDRGVSPLHF.

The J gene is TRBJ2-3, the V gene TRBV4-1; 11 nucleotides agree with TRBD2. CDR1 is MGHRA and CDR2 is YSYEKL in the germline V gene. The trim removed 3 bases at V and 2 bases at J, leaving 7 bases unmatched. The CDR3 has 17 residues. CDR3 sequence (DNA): TGCGCCAGCAGCCATCCCAAGACTAGCGGGGTCACAGATACGCAGTATTTT. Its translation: CASSHPKTSGVTDTQYF.

The CDR3: CASSMKGQGAEAFF. Here the CDR3 DNA reads TGTGCCAGTAGTATGAAGGGACAGGGGGCTGAAGCTTTCTTT. The gene calls are TRBV19 and TRBJ1-1; 11 bases are a match to TRBD1. Germline V gene sequence: CDR1 LNHDA, CDR2 SQIVND (reference sequence). The V segment lost 3 bases and the J segment 6 bases; nucleotides outside the gene matches: 3. CDR3 length: 14 residues.

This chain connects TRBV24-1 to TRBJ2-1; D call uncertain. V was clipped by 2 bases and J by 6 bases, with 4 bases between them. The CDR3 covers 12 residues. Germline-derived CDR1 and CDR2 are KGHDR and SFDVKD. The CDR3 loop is CATSDSGNEQFF. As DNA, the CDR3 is TGTGCCACCAGTGATTCGGGCAATGAGCAGTTCTTC.

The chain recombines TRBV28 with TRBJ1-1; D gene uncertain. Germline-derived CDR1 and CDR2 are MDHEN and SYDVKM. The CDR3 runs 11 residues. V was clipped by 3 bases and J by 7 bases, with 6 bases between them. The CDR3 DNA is TGTGCCAGCAGTTTTAGCAGTGAAGCTTTCTTT. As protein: CASSFSSEAFF.

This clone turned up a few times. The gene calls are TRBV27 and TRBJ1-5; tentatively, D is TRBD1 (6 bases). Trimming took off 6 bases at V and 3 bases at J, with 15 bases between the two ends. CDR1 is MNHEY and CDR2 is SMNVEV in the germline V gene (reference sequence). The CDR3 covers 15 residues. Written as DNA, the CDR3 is TGTGCCAGCAGGGAAGGGGGGGACTTCAATCAGCCCCAGCATTTT. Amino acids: CASREGGDFNQPQHF.

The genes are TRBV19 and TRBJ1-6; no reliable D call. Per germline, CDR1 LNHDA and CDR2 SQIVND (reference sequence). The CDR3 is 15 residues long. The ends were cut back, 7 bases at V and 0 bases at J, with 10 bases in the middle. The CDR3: CASTPGSSYNSPLHF. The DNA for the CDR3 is TGTGCCAGTACCCCGGGAAGCTCCTATAATTCACCCCTCCACTTT. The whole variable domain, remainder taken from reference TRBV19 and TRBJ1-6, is DGGITQSPKYLFRKEGQNVTLSCEQNLNHDAMYWYRQDPGQGLRLIYYSQIVNDFQKGDIAEGYSVSREKKESFPLTVTSAQKNPTAFYLCASTPGSSYNSPLHFGNGTRLTVT.

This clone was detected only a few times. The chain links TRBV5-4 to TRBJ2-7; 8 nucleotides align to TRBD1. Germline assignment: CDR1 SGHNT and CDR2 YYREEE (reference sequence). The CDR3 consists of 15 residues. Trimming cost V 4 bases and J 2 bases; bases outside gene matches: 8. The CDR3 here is CASSPGQGIPYEQYF. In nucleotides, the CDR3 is TGTGCCAGCAGCCCAGGACAGGGAATCCCCTACGAGCAGTACTTC.

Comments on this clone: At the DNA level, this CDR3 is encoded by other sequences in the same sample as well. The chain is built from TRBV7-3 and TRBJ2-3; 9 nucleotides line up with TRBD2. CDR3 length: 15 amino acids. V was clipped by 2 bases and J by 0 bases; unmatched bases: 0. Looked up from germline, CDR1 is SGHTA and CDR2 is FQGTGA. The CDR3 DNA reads TGTGCCAGCAGCTTACTAGCGGGAAGCACAGATACGCAGTATTTT. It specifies CASSLLAGSTDTQYF.

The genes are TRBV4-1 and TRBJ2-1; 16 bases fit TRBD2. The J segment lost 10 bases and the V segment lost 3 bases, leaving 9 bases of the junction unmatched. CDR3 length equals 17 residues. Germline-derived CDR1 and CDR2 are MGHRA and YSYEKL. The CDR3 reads CASSQAGGLAGGLEQFF. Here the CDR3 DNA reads TGCGCCAGCAGCCAGGCAGGGGGACTAGCGGGAGGGCTAGAGCAGTTCTTC.

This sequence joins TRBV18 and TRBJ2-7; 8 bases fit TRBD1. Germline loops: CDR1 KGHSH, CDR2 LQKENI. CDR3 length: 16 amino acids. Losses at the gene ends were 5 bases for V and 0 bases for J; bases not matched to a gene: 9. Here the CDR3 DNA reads TGTGCCAGCTCATTAGCCGGGACAGGAGGCTCCTACGAGCAGTACTTC. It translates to CASSLAGTGGSYEQYF.

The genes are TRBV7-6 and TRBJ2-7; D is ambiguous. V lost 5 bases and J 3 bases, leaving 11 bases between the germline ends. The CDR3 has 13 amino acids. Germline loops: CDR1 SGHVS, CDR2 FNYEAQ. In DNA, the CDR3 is TGTGCCAGCAGCGAGTTACGACACTACGAGCAGTACTTC. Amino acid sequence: CASSELRHYEQYF.

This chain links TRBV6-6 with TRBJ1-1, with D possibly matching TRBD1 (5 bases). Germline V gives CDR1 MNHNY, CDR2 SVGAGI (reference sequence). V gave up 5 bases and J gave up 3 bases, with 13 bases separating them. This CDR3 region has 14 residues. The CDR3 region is CASSPGLVYTEAFF. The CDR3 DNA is TGTGCCAGCAGTCCAGGGTTGGTGTACACTGAAGCTTTCTTT.

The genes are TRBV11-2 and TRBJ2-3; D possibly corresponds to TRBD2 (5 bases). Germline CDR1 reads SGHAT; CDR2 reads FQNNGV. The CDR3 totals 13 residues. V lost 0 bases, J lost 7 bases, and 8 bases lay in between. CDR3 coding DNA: TGTGCCAGCAGCTTAGACAGGAGGCATACGCAGTATTTT. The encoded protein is CASSLDRRHTQYF.

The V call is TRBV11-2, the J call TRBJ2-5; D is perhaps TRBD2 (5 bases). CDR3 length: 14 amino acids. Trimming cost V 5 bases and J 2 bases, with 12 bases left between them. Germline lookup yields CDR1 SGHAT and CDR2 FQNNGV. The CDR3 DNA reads TGTGCCAGCAGCCCAACGGCGGGTCAAGAGACCCAGTACTTC. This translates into CASSPTAGQETQYF. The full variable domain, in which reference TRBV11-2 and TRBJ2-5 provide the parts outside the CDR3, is EAGVAQSPRYKIIEKRQSVAFWCNPISGHATLYWYQQILGQGPKLLIQFQNNGVVDDSQLPKDRFSAERLKGVDSTLKIQPAKLEDSAVYLCASSPTAGQETQYFGPGTRLLVL.

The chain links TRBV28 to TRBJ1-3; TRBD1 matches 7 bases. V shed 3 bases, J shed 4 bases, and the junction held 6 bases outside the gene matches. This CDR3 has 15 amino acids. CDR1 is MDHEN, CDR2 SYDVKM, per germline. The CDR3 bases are TGTGCCAGCAGTTTCCCCGGACAGGTCGGAAACACCATATATTTT. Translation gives CASSFPGQVGNTIYF.

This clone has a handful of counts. The CDR3 DNA sequence: TGCGCCAGCAGCTTGCTCGGACAGGGGAATCAGCCCCAGCATTTT. It specifies CASSLLGQGNQPQHF. The V call is TRBV5-1, the J call TRBJ1-5, with 9 bases matching TRBD1. The CDR3 is 15 amino acids. CDR1 is SGHRS and CDR2 is YFSETQ in the germline V gene. V was pared by 1 base and J by 4 bases, with 3 bases of the junction left unmatched.